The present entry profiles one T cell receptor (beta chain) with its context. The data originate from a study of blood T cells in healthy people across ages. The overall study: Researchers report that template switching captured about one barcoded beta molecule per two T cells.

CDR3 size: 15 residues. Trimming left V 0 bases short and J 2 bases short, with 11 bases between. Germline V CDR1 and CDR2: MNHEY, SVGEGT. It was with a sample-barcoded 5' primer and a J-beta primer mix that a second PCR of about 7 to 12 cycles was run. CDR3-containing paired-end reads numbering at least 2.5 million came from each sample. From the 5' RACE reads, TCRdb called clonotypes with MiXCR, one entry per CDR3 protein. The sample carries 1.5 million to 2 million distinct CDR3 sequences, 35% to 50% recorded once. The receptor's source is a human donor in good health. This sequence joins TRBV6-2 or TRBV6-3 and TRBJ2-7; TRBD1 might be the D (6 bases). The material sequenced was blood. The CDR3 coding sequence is TGTGCCAGCAGTTACTCTAGAGGGACAACCTACGAGCAGTACTTC. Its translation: CASSYSRGTTYEQYF.